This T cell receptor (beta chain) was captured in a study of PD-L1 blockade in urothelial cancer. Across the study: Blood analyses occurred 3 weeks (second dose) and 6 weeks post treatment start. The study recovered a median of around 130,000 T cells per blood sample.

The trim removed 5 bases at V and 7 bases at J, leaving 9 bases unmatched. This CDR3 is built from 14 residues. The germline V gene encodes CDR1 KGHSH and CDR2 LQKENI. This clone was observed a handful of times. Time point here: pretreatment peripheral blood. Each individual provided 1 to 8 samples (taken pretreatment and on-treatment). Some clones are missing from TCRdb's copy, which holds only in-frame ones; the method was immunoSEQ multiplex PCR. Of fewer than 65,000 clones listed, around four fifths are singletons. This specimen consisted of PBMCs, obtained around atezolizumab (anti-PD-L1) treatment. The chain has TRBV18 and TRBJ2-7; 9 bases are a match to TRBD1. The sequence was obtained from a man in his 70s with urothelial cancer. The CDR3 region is CASSTNRGLGEQYF. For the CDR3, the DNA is TGTGCCAGCTCAACCAACAGGGGGCTGGGGGAGCAGTACTTC. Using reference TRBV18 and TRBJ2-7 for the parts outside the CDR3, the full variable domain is NAGVMQNPRHLVRRRGQEARLRCSPMKGHSHVYWYRQLPEEGLKFMVYLQKENIIDESGMPKERFSAEFPKEGPSILRIQQVVRGDSAAYFCASSTNRGLGEQYFGPGTRLTVT.